This entry lists 32 T cell receptor beta chains sequenced from one sample in a study of blood T cells in healthy people across ages. Through a sample-barcoded 5' primer and a J-beta primer mix, a second PCR was run for roughly 7 to 11 cycles. MiXCR, run by TCRdb on the 5' RACE reads, gives a single entry per CDR3 protein. The sample yields 800,000 or so distinct CDR3 sequences, roughly 60% seen once. Sequencing was done on a sample of blood. The receptors were sampled from a man aged 30-40 years in good health.

This clonotype was seen more than once but under ten times. The chain uses TRBV29-1 and TRBJ2-7, with D possibly matching TRBD1 (6 bases). The CDR3 length is 10 residues. CDR1 and CDR2 (germline): SQVTM, ANQGSEA. The V end lost 6 bases, the J end lost 4 bases, and 7 bases lay between the germline ends. This chain's CDR3 is CSVQGYEQYF. DNA for the CDR3: TGCAGCGTACAGGGATACGAGCAGTACTTC.

This clonotype was seen more than once but under ten times. This chain links TRBV6-5 with TRBJ2-7, with D uncertain. This CDR3 is built from 14 residues. Germline assignment: CDR1 MNHEY and CDR2 SVGAGI. V dropped 7 bases and J dropped 2 bases, with 15 bases sitting between them. The CDR3 DNA reads as TGTGCCAGCACCGCAGACAAATTCCCCTACGAGCAGTACTTC. Translating gives CASTADKFPYEQYF.

The CDR3 protein is CASSQEAGGPQNIQYF. The DNA for the CDR3 is TGCGCCAGCAGCCAAGAAGCAGGGGGGCCCCAAAACATTCAGTACTTC. The chain is built from TRBV4-3 and TRBJ2-4; maybe TRBD1 (7 bases). The CDR3 contains 16 residues. V lost 0 bases to trimming and J lost 5 bases, with 14 bases between them. CDR1 is LGHNA, CDR2 YSLEER, per germline.

The rearrangement links TRBV25-1 to TRBJ1-2; TRBD1 aligns across 8 bases. Germline assignment: CDR1 MGHDK and CDR2 SYGVNS. J was trimmed by 5 bases and V by 11 bases; bases with no gene match: 4. The CDR3 extends over 11 amino acids. This CDR3 is CAGNRGYGYTF. The CDR3 region has the DNA TGTGCCGGAAACAGGGGGTATGGCTACACCTTC.

The rearrangement joins TRBV12-3 or TRBV12-4 to TRBJ2-3; D is possibly TRBD2 (5 bases). V was shortened by 6 bases and J by 7 bases, with 11 bases between the two germline ends. The CDR3 runs to 12 residues. The CDR3 region is CASSSGGYTQYF. DNA for the CDR3: TGTGCCAGCAGCTCCGGCGGGTATACGCAGTATTTT.

This chain uses TRBV11-2 with TRBJ2-3; D ambiguous. The V gene lost 2 bases and the J gene lost 4 bases, with 13 bases spanning the gap. The germline gives CDR1 SGHAT, CDR2 FQNNGV. CDR3 size: 15 residues. CDR3 in amino acids: CASSLRAPVADTQYF. The CDR3 DNA reads as TGTGCCAGCAGCTTAAGGGCCCCGGTAGCAGATACGCAGTATTTT.

The chain combines TRBV29-1 with TRBJ2-7; D assignment may be TRBD1 or TRBD2 (5 bases each). This CDR3 comprises 12 residues. Per the germline V gene, CDR1 is SQVTM and CDR2 is ANQGSEA. V shed 4 bases and J shed 1 base, with 8 bases lying between them. In nucleotides, the CDR3 is TGCAGCGTTGCCGGGGCGTCCTACGAGCAGTACTTC. Its translation is CSVAGASYEQYF.

This clonotype was seen a few times. The rearrangement uses TRBV4-2 and TRBJ2-7; D is unresolved. V lost 0 bases to trimming and J lost 0 bases, with 12 bases between them. The CDR3 sequence is 16 residues long. Germline lookup yields CDR1 LGHNA and CDR2 YNFKEQ. This CDR3 reads CASSQETGRPSYEQYF. The CDR3 nucleotides are TGTGCCAGCAGCCAAGAGACCGGCAGACCCTCCTACGAGCAGTACTTC.

This clonotype was counted between two and nine times. The V and J genes are TRBV6-2 or TRBV6-3 and TRBJ2-5, with unresolved D. V lost 2 bases and J lost 5, with 9 bases in between. The germline V gene has CDR1 MNHEY and CDR2 SVGEGT. The CDR3 has 13 amino acids. The CDR3, as DNA: TGTGCCAGCAGTTACCGCCTCTGGGAGACCCAGTACTTC. Amino acid sequence: CASSYRLWETQYF.

V is TRBV6-2 or TRBV6-3 and J is TRBJ2-3; D not certain. Trimming shortened V by 5 bases and J by 1 base, and 16 bases separated the two germline ends. The V gene's germline CDR1 is MNHEY and CDR2 SVGEGT. The CDR3 is 16 amino acids. The CDR3 nucleotides are TGTGCCAGCAGTGCCAACTTGTACCTACGCACAGATACGCAGTATTTT. It codes for CASSANLYLRTDTQYF.

This clonotype has a handful of counts. One end of the junction does not line up with germline, which may come from a read error. The chain's CDR3 is CASGLHPGANVLTF. DNA of the CDR3: TGTGCCAGCGGACTGCACCCCGGGGCCAATGTCCTGACTTTC. J is TRBJ2-6 and V is TRBV6-2 or TRBV6-3, with D perhaps matching TRBD1 or TRBD2 (5 bases each). Germline V gene data show CDR1 as MNHEY and CDR2 as SVGEGT. The CDR3 sequence is 14 residues long.

The genes are TRBV15 and TRBJ2-5; no reliable D call. CDR1 and CDR2 from the germline V gene are LNHNV and YYDKDF (reference sequence). V lost 1 base to trimming and J lost 5 bases, with 8 bases between them. The CDR3 length is 13 residues. DNA for the CDR3: TGTGCCACCAGCAGAGGACTTACCGAGACCCAGTACTTC. It encodes CATSRGLTETQYF.

This clonotype was counted once. V and J are TRBV7-9 and TRBJ2-5; 10 nucleotides align to TRBD2. The DNA end is a closer match to TRBJ2-7, so the J assignment may be wrong. This CDR3 has 17 residues. Per the germline V gene, CDR1 is SEHNR and CDR2 is FQNEAQ (reference sequence). In DNA, the CDR3 is TGTGCCAGCAGCCGTAGAGGGTTTAGCGGGGGGCTCTACGAGCAGTACTTC. This translates into CASSRRGFSGGLYEQYF.

The chain employs TRBV27 and TRBJ2-1, with a possible D match to TRBD1 (5 bases). TRBJ2-7 matches the DNA end more closely, so the J call is doubtful. Germline V CDR1 and CDR2: MNHEY, SMNVEV (reference sequence). The CDR3 totals 16 residues. CDR3 sequence (DNA): TGTGCCAGCACCCTGGGGCCGGCGAGCTCCTACAATGAGCAGTACTTC. It is translated as CASTLGPASSYNEQYF.

The chain joins TRBV7-3 to TRBJ2-5, with 8 bases aligning to TRBD1. V lost 5 bases and J lost 3; bases outside the gene matches: 2. Germline assignment: CDR1 SGHTA and CDR2 FQGTGA. This CDR3 has 13 amino acids. The CDR3 loop reads CASSKQGEETQYF. For the CDR3, the DNA is TGTGCCAGCAGCAAACAGGGGGAAGAGACCCAGTACTTC.

The chain combines TRBV27 with TRBJ1-2; weak D call: TRBD1 (6 bases). V lost 4 bases and J 3 bases, leaving 15 bases between the germline ends. The CDR3 extends over 15 amino acids. Germline CDR1 MNHEY, CDR2 SMNVEV (reference sequence). The CDR3 DNA reads TGTGCCAGCAGTTCCACTTTTCAGGGGCACTATGGCTACACCTTC. This codes for CASSSTFQGHYGYTF.

The chain employs TRBV3-1 and TRBJ1-6; 7 nucleotides line up with TRBD1. The CDR3 extends over 15 amino acids. V dropped 5 bases and J dropped 5; count of bases not matched to a gene: 6. Looked up from germline, CDR1 is LGHDT and CDR2 is YNNKEL (reference sequence). The CDR3 here is CASSLLDRDNSPLHF. The CDR3 DNA reads TGTGCCAGCAGCTTGCTTGACAGGGATAATTCACCCCTCCACTTT.

This sequence joins TRBV7-4 and TRBJ2-4; possibly TRBD1 or TRBD2 for D (5 bases each). V dropped 5 bases and J dropped 7 bases, with 15 bases sitting between them. CDR3 length: 14 amino acids. Germline V gene lookup returns CDR1 SGHVT and CDR2 SQSDAQ. In DNA form, the CDR3 reads TGTGCCAGCAGCGTCGGGACCCAAGGGAACATTCAGTACTTC. Amino acid sequence: CASSVGTQGNIQYF.

This chain uses TRBV6-1 with TRBJ2-1, with D unclear. The CDR3 totals 17 residues. V gave up 3 bases and J gave up 4 bases, with 19 bases separating them. Germline V gene lookup returns CDR1 MNHNS and CDR2 SASEGT. CDR3 protein: CASSDPRTAYPYNEQFF. The CDR3 DNA is TGTGCCAGCAGTGACCCAAGGACCGCATATCCTTACAATGAGCAGTTCTTC.

The chain has TRBV7-2 and TRBJ2-7, with 9 bases lining up with TRBD2. V shed 8 bases, J shed 4 bases, and the junction held 9 bases outside the gene matches. The CDR3 is 14 residues long. Germline CDR1 and CDR2: SGHTA and FQGNSA. The DNA of the CDR3 is TGTGCCAGCCGGGATTTTAGCGGGGGATACGAGCAGTACTTC. This sequence encodes CASRDFSGGYEQYF.

This clonotype was observed once. This chain uses TRBV20-1 with TRBJ2-7; a possible D gene is TRBD1 (5 bases). The V end lost 3 bases, the J end lost 2 bases, and 14 bases lay between the germline ends. This CDR3 is 14 amino acids long. Germline CDR1 reads DFQATT; CDR2 reads SNEGSKA (reference sequence). The CDR3 DNA sequence: TGCAGTGCTAGGGGTCCAGGGCCCACCTACGAGCAGTACTTC. Residues: CSARGPGPTYEQYF.

The CDR3 protein is CASSLAGFTDTQYF. In nucleotides, the CDR3 is TGTGCCAGCAGCTTAGCGGGGTTCACAGATACGCAGTATTTT. J is TRBJ2-3 and V is TRBV7-2; no clear D. The CDR3 is 14 amino acids. Trimming took 0 bases from V and 2 from J, leaving 6 bases between them. Germline loops: CDR1 SGHTA, CDR2 FQGNSA.

This clonotype occurred a few times. The chain is built from TRBV7-9 and TRBJ2-7, with 7 bases that match TRBD1. Germline CDR1 reads SEHNR; CDR2 reads FQNEAQ (reference sequence). The CDR3 is made up of 13 amino acids. Germline trimming cut 3 bases from V and 7 bases from J; bases unmatched to any gene: 6. The CDR3 reads CASSLVAGGEQYF. The CDR3 coding sequence is TGTGCCAGCAGCTTGGTAGCAGGGGGAGAGCAGTACTTC.

This chain joins TRBV6-6 and TRBJ2-1, with D possibly TRBD2 on 6 matching bases. The CDR3 has 16 amino acids. V lost 0 bases to trimming and J lost 2 bases, with 11 bases between them. Germline-derived CDR1 and CDR2 are MNHNY and SVGAGI (reference sequence). In DNA form, the CDR3 reads TGTGCCAGCAGTTACTCGAGGGACTTCACCTACAATGAGCAGTTCTTC. Protein: CASSYSRDFTYNEQFF.

In its sample, this clonotype was seen a few times. The chain uses TRBV7-9 and TRBJ2-1, with D possibly TRBD1 on 5 matching bases. The CDR3 has 15 residues. CDR1 SEHNR and CDR2 FQNEAQ come from the germline V gene (reference sequence). Trimming pared 6 bases from V and 2 bases from J, leaving 14 bases between. The CDR3 protein is CASRAMDNTYNEQFF. The CDR3 coding sequence is TGTGCCAGCAGAGCGATGGACAACACCTACAATGAGCAGTTCTTC.

The V call is TRBV7-8, the J call TRBJ2-3, with no clear D. Trimming cost V 6 bases and J 0 bases, with 16 bases left between them. This CDR3 contains 16 residues. Germline loops: CDR1 SGHVS, CDR2 FQNEAQ. The CDR3 coding sequence is TGTGCCAGCAGGGCCATCTTTCTGCGGAGCACAGATACGCAGTATTTT. Translated, it gives CASRAIFLRSTDTQYF.

This chain connects TRBV15 to TRBJ2-7, with TRBD1 as a possible D gene (5 bases). V dropped 0 bases and J dropped 1 base, with 13 bases sitting between them. CDR1 and CDR2 (germline): LNHNV, YYDKDF (reference sequence). CDR3 length equals 16 residues. In DNA, the CDR3 is TGTGCCACCAGCAGAGATTCCCCAGGGTCTTCCTACGAGCAGTACTTC. It codes for CATSRDSPGSSYEQYF.

The chain joins TRBV4-1 to TRBJ2-3, with D tentatively TRBD1 or TRBD2 (6 bases each). Germline V gives CDR1 MGHRA, CDR2 YSYEKL. The CDR3 is 17 amino acids. Trimming stripped 3 bases from V and 4 bases from J, with 20 bases between. The CDR3 region has the DNA TGCGCCAGCAGCCATGGACCCGATGGGGGGCGCCCAGATACGCAGTATTTT. Its translation is CASSHGPDGGRPDTQYF.

V gene TRBV29-1 combines with J gene TRBJ2-4, with D unresolved. The end of the DNA fits TRBJ2-7 better, so the J call may be wrong. This CDR3 is built from 13 residues. In germline, CDR1 is SQVTM, CDR2 ANQGSEA. CDR3 nucleotide sequence: TGCAGCGTTGAAAATGTGAGCTCCTACGAGCAGTACTTC. Its protein is CSVENVSSYEQYF.

The V gene is TRBV9, the J gene TRBJ2-5; 9 positions match TRBD1. The end of the DNA aligns better with TRBJ2-7, so the J call may be wrong. The CDR3 is made up of 14 amino acids. Germline V CDR1 and CDR2: SGDLS, YYNGEE. The CDR3 region is CASSGQGPVYEQYF. In nucleotides, the CDR3 is TGTGCCAGCAGTGGACAGGGGCCGGTCTACGAGCAGTACTTC.

This sequence joins TRBV24-1 and TRBJ2-1; a weak D match, TRBD1 (5 bases). The J call is in doubt because the DNA end fits TRBJ2-7 better. Germline V gene lookup returns CDR1 KGHDR and CDR2 SFDVKD. This CDR3 region has 18 residues. The CDR3 region has the DNA TGTGCCACCAGTTTTGGGTCGATGACAGATAGCTCCTACAATGAGCAGTACTTC. Its protein product is CATSFGSMTDSSYNEQYF.

The V gene is TRBV12-3 or TRBV12-4, the J gene TRBJ1-1; D gene uncertain. Trimming pared 6 bases from V and 8 bases from J, leaving 13 bases between. The CDR3 extends over 12 amino acids. CDR3 nucleotide sequence: TGTGCCAGCAGCCAGCCCCGTTCAGAAGCTTTCTTT. Its protein is CASSQPRSEAFF.